These 6 T cell receptor beta chains were sequenced from one sample in a study of ipilimumab plus nivolumab after autologous stem cell transplantation. Clones were read by immunoSEQ multiplex PCR, and TCRdb kept only the in-frame ones, dropping some. The data hold about 19,000 clones, with 65% to 85% observed a single time. This material consisted of PBMCs, taken in a trial of ipilimumab plus nivolumab as post-transplant consolidation. The receptors derive from a male donor with diffuse large B-cell lymphoma.

The chain uses TRBV4-1 and TRBJ2-2, with 7 bases lining up with TRBD2. The V gene's germline CDR1 is MGHRA and CDR2 YSYEKL. The CDR3 has 16 residues. Losses at the gene ends were 3 bases for V and 2 bases for J; bases not matched to a gene: 6. CDR3 sequence (DNA): TGCGCCAGCAGCCACCTAGGGAGGGGTAACACCGGGGAGCTGTTTTTT. It is translated as CASSHLGRGNTGELFF.

The sample holds a few counts of this clone. The rearrangement uses TRBV7-3 and TRBJ2-1; 12 nucleotides align to TRBD2. There are 20 residues in the CDR3. Losses at the gene ends were 0 bases for V and 2 bases for J; bases not matched to a gene: 11. CDR1 is SGHTA, CDR2 FQGTGA, per germline. Here the CDR3 DNA reads TGTGCCAGCAGCTTAACTGGGCTAGCGGGGGGGCCGTGGACCTACAATGAGCAGTTCTTC. Protein product: CASSLTGLAGGPWTYNEQFF.

J is TRBJ2-7 and V is TRBV7-2, with 13 bases that match TRBD2. The V gene's germline CDR1 is SGHTA and CDR2 FQGNSA. This CDR3 is 15 amino acids long. Germline trimming cut 3 bases from V and 6 bases from J; bases unmatched to any gene: 5. In nucleotides, the CDR3 is TGTGCCAGCAGCTTTGGACTAGCGGGGGCCATCGAGCAGTACTTC. It translates to CASSFGLAGAIEQYF.

The V and J genes are TRBV5-1 and TRBJ2-7; D is unclear. This CDR3 spans 14 amino acids. Germline CDR1 is SGHRS and CDR2 is YFSETQ. V was shortened by 6 bases and J by 0 bases, with 13 bases between the two germline ends. CDR3 DNA sequence: TGCGCCAGCAACCCGGTCGGTTCCTCCTACGAGCAGTACTTC. Protein: CASNPVGSSYEQYF.

J is TRBJ1-5 and V is TRBV5-6; the D gene is possibly TRBD1 (5 bases). V lost 4 bases and J lost 4, with 15 bases in between. The germline gives CDR1 SGHDT, CDR2 YYEEEE. CDR3 length: 15 amino acids. Here the CDR3 DNA reads TGTGCCAGCAGCCTAGAGACAGCCCCAAATCAGCCCCAGCATTTT. This encodes CASSLETAPNQPQHF.

This chain links TRBV7-2 with TRBJ2-3; the D is unclear. Trimming cost V 0 bases and J 0 bases, with 7 bases left between them. The germline V gene has CDR1 SGHTA and CDR2 FQGNSA. The CDR3 is 15 amino acids. CDR3 sequence: CASSLALRSTDTQYF. As DNA, the CDR3 is TGTGCCAGCAGCTTAGCGCTCCGGAGCACAGATACGCAGTATTTT. Filled out from reference TRBV7-2 and TRBJ2-3, the complete variable domain reads GAGVSQSPSNKVTEKGKDVELRCDPISGHTALYWYRQSLGQGLEFLIYFQGNSAPDKSGLPSDRFSAERTGGSVSTLTIQRTQQEDSAVYLCASSLALRSTDTQYFGPGTRLTVL.